The 23 T cell receptor beta chains reported below all come from one sample, sequenced in a study of cytomegalovirus exposure and HLA in healthy donors. Primers for the PCR totalled 60 Vbeta and 13 Jbeta. TCRdb's table, derived via immunoSEQ multiplex PCR, lists solely in-frame clones and lacks some. The sample holds 200,000 to 250,000 clones, just over 75% seen once. The sequencing sample was made of PBMCs. The origin of the receptors is a man younger than 35 in good health and CMV-seronegative.

The V and J genes are TRBV6-5 and TRBJ2-3, with D maybe TRBD2 (5 bases). The CDR3 length is 11 residues. V shed 5 bases and J shed 7 bases, with 7 bases lying between them. Per the germline V gene, CDR1 is MNHEY and CDR2 is SVGAGI. This CDR3 reads CASSSGNTQYF. In DNA form, the CDR3 reads TGTGCCAGCAGTAGCGGAAATACGCAGTATTTT.

The chain carries TRBV5-1 and TRBJ1-4; unclear D gene. This CDR3 is 16 amino acids long. CDR1 SGHRS and CDR2 YFSETQ come from the germline V gene. Trimming took 0 bases from V and 1 from J, leaving 10 bases between them. The CDR3 coding sequence is TGCGCCAGCAGCTTGGCCCCCCCAGGAACTAATGAAAAACTGTTTTTT. It encodes CASSLAPPGTNEKLFF. Based on the CDR3 plus reference TRBV5-1 and TRBJ1-4, the full variable domain is KAGVTQTPRYLIKTRGQQVTLSCSPISGHRSVSWYQQTPGQGLQFLFEYFSETQRNKGNFPGRFSGRQFSNSRSEMNVSTLELGDSALYLCASSLAPPGTNEKLFFGSGTQLSVL.

V gene TRBV19 combines with J gene TRBJ2-7; possibly TRBD1 for D (6 bases). The CDR3 sequence is 15 residues long. V lost 4 bases, J lost 2 bases, and 15 bases lay in between. CDR1 and CDR2 from the germline V gene are LNHDA and SQIVND (reference sequence). CDR3 DNA: TGTGCCAGTAGTAGCCCCAGGACAGCGACCTACGAGCAGTACTTC. Translation gives CASSSPRTATYEQYF. Full variable domain (missing parts from reference TRBV19 and TRBJ2-7): DGGITQSPKYLFRKEGQNVTLSCEQNLNHDAMYWYRQDPGQGLRLIYYSQIVNDFQKGDIAEGYSVSREKKESFPLTVTSAQKNPTAFYLCASSSPRTATYEQYFGPGTRLTVT.

V and J are TRBV5-1 and TRBJ2-1, with D perhaps TRBD2 (6 bases). V was shortened by 8 bases and J by 8 bases, with 23 bases between the two germline ends. From germline, CDR1 is SGHRS and CDR2 YFSETQ. The CDR3 extends over 15 amino acids. In DNA form, the CDR3 reads TGCGCCAGTTCTTCTCAAGATAGCGGCTGGGATGAGCAGTTCTTC. It yields the protein CASSSQDSGWDEQFF.

This clone was seen a handful of times. The chain couples TRBV5-1 to TRBJ2-7; TRBD1 is a possible D gene (5 bases). Germline V lookup: CDR1 SGHRS, CDR2 YFSETQ. V gave up 5 bases and J gave up 3 bases, with 9 bases separating them. The CDR3 contains 12 residues. The CDR3 sequence is CASRTENYEQYF. For the CDR3, the DNA is TGCGCCAGCAGGACAGAAAACTACGAGCAGTACTTC.

This chain links TRBV27 with TRBJ1-2; D may be TRBD1 (5 bases). V lost 3 bases to trimming and J lost 6 bases, with 14 bases between them. CDR1 is MNHEY and CDR2 is SMNVEV in the germline V gene (reference sequence). The CDR3 contains 14 residues. The CDR3 reads CASSFRSTGDGYTF. In nucleotides, the CDR3 is TGTGCCAGCAGTTTCCGCTCTACAGGAGATGGCTACACCTTC.

This chain links TRBV5-6 with TRBJ2-7; D gene ambiguous. V gave up 0 bases and J gave up 3 bases, with 10 bases separating them. The germline V gene has CDR1 SGHDT and CDR2 YYEEEE. CDR3 length: 14 amino acids. CDR3 residues: CASSLGLAYYEQYF. The CDR3 nucleotides are TGTGCCAGCAGCTTGGGGTTGGCTTACTACGAGCAGTACTTC.

The chain has TRBV5-4 and TRBJ2-5; a possible D gene is TRBD1 (6 bases). V was trimmed by 0 bases and J by 4 bases, leaving 13 bases between them. The CDR3 has 15 residues. The germline CDR1 and CDR2 sequences are SGHNT and YYREEE (reference sequence). The CDR3 sequence is CASSLDNRAGETQYF. The CDR3 coding sequence is TGTGCCAGCAGCTTGGATAACAGGGCGGGAGAGACCCAGTACTTC.

This chain links TRBV4-1 with TRBJ2-5; a possible D gene is TRBD2 (7 bases). With the DNA end fitting TRBJ2-7 better, the J assignment may be wrong. The germline gives CDR1 MGHRA, CDR2 YSYEKL. This CDR3 spans 15 amino acids. CDR3 DNA: TGCGCCAGCAGTTCTGGGGGGGCGAGCTCCTACGAGCAGTACTTC. It translates to CASSSGGASSYEQYF.

This clone was found once. CDR3 in amino acids: CASTLKGGTSGHYGYTF. The DNA of the CDR3 is TGTGCCAGCACCCTAAAGGGGGGGACCTCCGGACACTATGGCTACACCTTC. V usage is TRBV27 and J usage is TRBJ1-2; TRBD1 might be the D (6 bases). V was clipped by 7 bases and J by 3 bases, with 24 bases between them. The CDR3 covers 17 residues. Germline V gene data show CDR1 as MNHEY and CDR2 as SMNVEV (reference sequence).

As to this clone: This sample also contains other DNA sequences that code for the same CDR3. The rearrangement uses TRBV6-5 and TRBJ2-7, with TRBD1 identical over 8 bases. The CDR3 sequence is 14 residues long. Per germline, CDR1 MNHEY and CDR2 SVGAGI. J gave up 1 base and V 6 bases, and 5 bases lay outside the gene matches. The CDR3 bases are TGTGCCAGCAGCCCCGGGACAGGTTCCTACGAGCAGTACTTC. Protein sequence: CASSPGTGSYEQYF.

The chain uses TRBV5-1 and TRBJ2-7; 9 bases map to TRBD2. The CDR3 consists of 14 residues. The germline V gene encodes CDR1 SGHRS and CDR2 YFSETQ. V was pared by 4 bases and J by 4 bases, with 6 bases of the junction left unmatched. DNA of the CDR3: TGCGCCAGCAGCCGCGGTCTAGCGGGGTACGAGCAGTACTTC. Translating it yields CASSRGLAGYEQYF.

The rearrangement links TRBV7-6 to TRBJ2-5; no clear D. The germline V and J ends were trimmed by 1 base and 4 bases, with 4 bases remaining between them. CDR1 and CDR2 from the germline V gene are SGHVS and FNYEAQ. The CDR3 runs to 12 residues. CDR3 nucleotides: TGTGCCAGCAGCTTAGACGGAGAGACCCAGTACTTC. Protein: CASSLDGETQYF.

CDR3 protein: CASSLEASRSQYF. CDR3 coding DNA: TGTGCCAGCAGCTTAGAAGCCTCCAGGTCCCAGTACTTC. V is TRBV13 and J is TRBJ2-5, with D hard to call. V lost 1 base, J lost 9 bases, and 12 bases lay in between. CDR3 length: 13 residues. The germline gives CDR1 PRHDT, CDR2 FYEKMQ (reference sequence).

The chain employs TRBV6-5 and TRBJ2-7, with a possible D match to TRBD2 (5 bases). This CDR3 has 13 amino acids. Trimming cost V 5 bases and J 0 bases, with 8 bases left between them. The germline gives CDR1 MNHEY, CDR2 SVGAGI. The DNA for the CDR3 is TGTGCCAGCAGTGAAGGGAGCTCCTACGAGCAGTACTTC. Encoded protein: CASSEGSSYEQYF.

The V gene is TRBV9, the J gene TRBJ2-7; 9 nucleotides align to TRBD2. V trimming: 3 bases; J trimming: 2 bases; junction bases outside the gene matches: 6. Germline values: CDR1 SGDLS, CDR2 YYNGEE. The CDR3 covers 15 residues. This CDR3 reads CASSALAGQTYEQYF. CDR3 bases: TGTGCCAGCAGCGCCCTAGCGGGACAAACCTACGAGCAGTACTTC.

V is TRBV5-5 and J is TRBJ2-7, with a weak D call TRBD2 (6 bases). Germline CDR1 and CDR2: SGHKS and YYEKEE (reference sequence). The V and J ends lost 7 bases and 3 bases respectively, with 17 bases between them. The CDR3 loop spans 14 amino acids. The CDR3 here is CASGSHTSSYEQYF. The CDR3 nucleotides read TGTGCCAGCGGGTCACACACTAGCAGCTACGAGCAGTACTTC.

The CDR3: CASEFGTPGLRYNEQFF. In DNA form, the CDR3 reads TGCGCCAGCGAATTTGGAACGCCGGGACTCCGTTACAATGAGCAGTTCTTC. This chain connects TRBV5-1 to TRBJ2-1, with TRBD2 as a possible D gene (6 bases). This CDR3 is built from 17 residues. Germline V CDR1 and CDR2: SGHRS, YFSETQ. Trimming removed 7 bases from V and 4 bases from J, with 24 bases in between.

Regarding this clone: This specimen includes other DNA sequences encoding the same CDR3. V usage is TRBV5-1 and J usage is TRBJ2-7; tentatively, D is TRBD1 (5 bases). Looked up from germline, CDR1 is SGHRS and CDR2 is YFSETQ. V gave up 0 bases and J gave up 3 bases, with 10 bases separating them. CDR3 length: 14 amino acids. CDR3 region: CASSLVTANYEQYF. CDR3 sequence (DNA): TGCGCCAGCAGCTTGGTGACAGCCAACTACGAGCAGTACTTC. Variable domain in full (rest from reference TRBV5-1 and TRBJ2-7): KAGVTQTPRYLIKTRGQQVTLSCSPISGHRSVSWYQQTPGQGLQFLFEYFSETQRNKGNFPGRFSGRQFSNSRSEMNVSTLELGDSALYLCASSLVTANYEQYFGPGTRLTVT.

This rearrangement joins TRBV29-1 to TRBJ2-1; TRBD2 aligns across 9 bases. V was pared by 6 bases and J by 8 bases, with 11 bases of the junction left unmatched. Germline CDR1 and CDR2: SQVTM and ANQGSEA. This CDR3 has 14 residues. DNA for the CDR3: TGCAGCGTGGAACATGCGGGAGGGCTCGATGAGCAGTTCTTC. Its translation: CSVEHAGGLDEQFF.

The V call is TRBV2, the J call TRBJ1-2; 10 bases map to TRBD1. The CDR3 covers 11 residues. Per the germline V gene, CDR1 is SNHLY and CDR2 is FYNNEI. J lost 8 bases, V lost 10 bases, and 4 bases had no gene match. The CDR3 protein is CAIGQGVGYTF. CDR3 nucleotide sequence: TGTGCCATAGGACAGGGGGTAGGCTACACCTTC.

The rearrangement joins TRBV5-5 to TRBJ2-1; possible D gene TRBD1, 5 bases. The germline V gene encodes CDR1 SGHKS and CDR2 YYEKEE (reference sequence). With 0 bases removed from V and 4 bases from J, the gap between germline ends came to 14 bases. The CDR3 runs 16 residues. The CDR3, as DNA: TGTGCCAGCAGCTTGGTCCAGGGAACCTTATACAATGAGCAGTTCTTC. Translated: CASSLVQGTLYNEQFF.

The J gene is TRBJ1-2, the V gene TRBV19, with 10 bases lining up with TRBD1. The CDR3 is 13 amino acids. Germline V gene sequence: CDR1 LNHDA, CDR2 SQIVND (reference sequence). Trimming cost V 5 bases and J 8 bases; bases outside gene matches: 5. The CDR3 region has the DNA TGTGCCAGTAGTCCCGACAGGGGGCTCGGCTACACCTTC. It yields the protein CASSPDRGLGYTF.